The 5 T cell receptor beta chains below all came from one sample that was sequenced in a study of T cell repertoires in cytomegalovirus infection. MiXCR was run by TCRdb on the reads, yielding one entry per CDR3 protein. The repertoire holds some 280,000 distinct CDR3 sequences, with roughly an eighth as singletons. Material: PBMCs. These receptors all stem from a human donor in good health (CMV status not recorded). Some clones in this sample may be carry-over from other donors' samples.

This clonotype was counted only a few times. V is TRBV28 and J is TRBJ1-1; D is perhaps TRBD1 (6 bases). The CDR3 is 12 residues long. Trimming cost V 1 base and J 8 bases, with 8 bases left between them. Germline loops: CDR1 MDHEN, CDR2 SYDVKM. For the CDR3, the DNA is TGTGCCAGCAGTTTATTGACAGGCGAAGCTTTCTTT. Translated, it gives CASSLLTGEAFF.

This clonotype has ten or more counts. This chain links TRBV12-3 or TRBV12-4 with TRBJ1-2; D unresolved. Trimming removed 6 bases at V and 2 bases at J, with 10 bases between. CDR3 size: 13 residues. For the CDR3, the DNA is TGTGCCAGCAGCAAGACAAACAACTATGGCTACACCTTC. Its protein product is CASSKTNNYGYTF.

This clonotype was recorded a few times. The chain links TRBV10-3 to TRBJ2-7; tentatively, D is TRBD1 or TRBD2 (5 bases each). V was pared by 10 bases and J by 2 bases, with 12 bases between. Germline CDR1 and CDR2: ENHRY and SYGVKD. The CDR3 is made up of 12 amino acids. Here the CDR3 reads CATRDGPYEQYF. The CDR3 DNA follows: TGTGCCACCAGGGACGGGCCCTACGAGCAGTACTTC.

This clonotype has ten or more counts. The chain joins TRBV7-9 to TRBJ2-7; 7 bases align to TRBD1. V was pared by 5 bases and J by 6 bases, with 4 bases of the junction left unmatched. This CDR3 region has 12 residues. The V gene's germline CDR1 is SEHNR and CDR2 FQNEAQ (reference sequence). The DNA of the CDR3 is TGTGCCAGCAGCCTGGGACAGCTCGAGCAGTACTTC. Its translation is CASSLGQLEQYF.

The chain combines TRBV20-1 with TRBJ2-4, with D possibly being TRBD2 (7 bases). The germline V gene encodes CDR1 DFQATT and CDR2 SNEGSKA (reference sequence). The V gene lost 1 base and the J gene lost 6 bases, with 22 bases spanning the gap. The CDR3 has 17 amino acids. The CDR3 DNA sequence: TGCAGTGCTAGAGGATCGGAGCGGGGCCAAGGGGGAAACATTCAGTACTTC. Its protein product is CSARGSERGQGGNIQYF.